The 14 T cell receptor beta chains presented below share a single source sample, sequenced in a study of blood T cells in healthy people across ages. A second PCR of 7 to 11 cycles used a sample-barcoded 5' primer and a J-beta primer mix. TCRdb reanalysed the 5' RACE reads using MiXCR and keeps one entry per CDR3 protein. The data contain 850,000 to 950,000 distinct CDR3 sequences, under 30% of them seen just once; the ten biggest clones take up 17%. The sample comprised blood. Source of these receptors: a woman over 75 in good health.

The table lists this clonotype with a few counts. The chain uses TRBV9 and TRBJ2-1; maybe TRBD1 (6 bases). Germline assignment: CDR1 SGDLS and CDR2 YYNGEE. The CDR3 covers 16 residues. V dropped 0 bases and J dropped 0 bases, with 10 bases sitting between them. CDR3 in DNA: TGTGCCAGCAGCGTAGATCAGGGGCTCTCCTACAATGAGCAGTTCTTC. Residues: CASSVDQGLSYNEQFF.

This chain joins TRBV5-1 and TRBJ2-7, with a tentative D call TRBD2 (6 bases). The J call is in doubt because the DNA end fits TRBJ2-5 better. This CDR3 has 14 residues. The germline V gene encodes CDR1 SGHRS and CDR2 YFSETQ. CDR3 residues: CASSFDGRVETQYF. The CDR3 DNA reads TGCGCCAGCAGCTTTGACGGGAGAGTGGAGACCCAGTACTTC.

The rearrangement joins TRBV5-6 to TRBJ2-3; D is possibly TRBD1 (6 bases). The germline gives CDR1 SGHDT, CDR2 YYEEEE. Trimming cost V 0 bases and J 2 bases, with 19 bases left between them. This CDR3 comprises 18 residues. CDR3: CASSLGLRQADNTDTQYF. CDR3 nucleotides: TGTGCCAGCAGCTTGGGCCTCCGACAGGCCGACAACACAGATACGCAGTATTTT.

In this sample, this clonotype turned up once. Possible read error: a much larger clone is one base away. V gene TRBV5-5 combines with J gene TRBJ2-7; the match to TRBD2 covers 9 bases. The CDR3 length is 16 residues. Losses at the gene ends were 3 bases for V and 4 bases for J; bases not matched to a gene: 11. Germline CDR1 is SGHKS and CDR2 is YYEKEE (reference sequence). The CDR3 DNA is TGTGCCAGCAGCTCGGGACGAGCGGGGGGAGGTTACGAGCAGTACTTC. Translating gives CASSSGRAGGGYEQYF.

V and J are TRBV9 and TRBJ2-5, with D perhaps matching TRBD2 (6 bases). The end of the DNA aligns better with TRBJ2-4, so the J call may be wrong. CDR3 size: 16 residues. Germline V CDR1 and CDR2: SGDLS, YYNGEE. CDR3 region: CASSLGTSWGEDIQYF. CDR3 DNA: TGTGCCAGCAGCCTTGGGACGAGCTGGGGGGAGGACATTCAGTACTTC.

This clonotype was recorded at least ten times. The chain recombines TRBV7-2 with TRBJ2-7; 7 bases match TRBD2. With V trimmed by 7 bases and J by 2 bases, 8 bases remained unmatched. The CDR3 is made up of 14 amino acids. Per germline, CDR1 SGHTA and CDR2 FQGNSA. The CDR3 here is CASIHRGLTYEQYF. Here the CDR3 DNA reads TGTGCCAGCATCCATCGGGGACTAACCTACGAGCAGTACTTC. Full variable domain (missing parts from reference TRBV7-2 and TRBJ2-7): GAGVSQSPSNKVTEKGKDVELRCDPISGHTALYWYRQSLGQGLEFLIYFQGNSAPDKSGLPSDRFSAERTGGSVSTLTIQRTQQEDSAVYLCASIHRGLTYEQYFGPGTRLTVT.

This clonotype has ten or more counts. The CDR3, as DNA: TGTGCCAGCAGACCGCAGGGGGTGAGCTCCTACAATGAGCAGTTCTTC. Translation gives CASRPQGVSSYNEQFF. The V and J genes are TRBV3-1 and TRBJ2-1, with 7 bases fitting TRBD1. There are 16 residues in the CDR3. Unmatched junction bases numbered 8, after V lost 6 bases and J lost 0 bases. Germline V gene lookup returns CDR1 LGHDT and CDR2 YNNKEL (reference sequence).

This clonotype was detected many times. The chain carries TRBV6-6 and TRBJ1-5, with 7 bases fitting TRBD1. The germline gives CDR1 MNHNY, CDR2 SVGAGI (reference sequence). Unmatched junction bases numbered 8, after V lost 2 bases and J lost 1 base. CDR3 length: 17 amino acids. CDR3 residues: CASSYPTGITSNQPQHF. CDR3 DNA: TGTGCCAGCAGTTACCCGACAGGGATTACGAGCAATCAGCCCCAGCATTTT.

This clonotype was observed a few times. The rearrangement links TRBV9 to TRBJ2-7; 9 bases are shared with TRBD1. The CDR3 is 16 residues long. In germline, CDR1 is SGDLS, CDR2 YYNGEE. Germline trimming cut 0 bases from V and 7 bases from J; bases unmatched to any gene: 11. This CDR3 is CASSVAGGDRDREQYF. DNA for the CDR3: TGTGCCAGCAGCGTAGCTGGGGGGGACAGGGACAGGGAGCAGTACTTC.

The chain joins TRBV3-1 to TRBJ2-2; tentatively, D is TRBD1 (5 bases). V was clipped by 4 bases and J by 0 bases, with 12 bases between them. The CDR3 totals 16 residues. CDR1 is LGHDT and CDR2 is YNNKEL in the germline V gene (reference sequence). CDR3 in amino acids: CASSRLARANTGELFF. Here the CDR3 DNA reads TGTGCCAGCAGCCGACTGGCCAGGGCGAACACCGGGGAGCTGTTTTTT.

In this sample, this clonotype turned up many times. The V call is TRBV12-3 or TRBV12-4, the J call TRBJ1-6, with D maybe TRBD1 (6 bases). The germline V and J ends were trimmed by 6 bases and 7 bases, with 10 bases remaining between them. The CDR3 is 13 residues long. The CDR3 DNA is TGTGCCAGCAGAACAACAGGGAATTCACCCCTCCACTTT. It translates to CASRTTGNSPLHF.

This clonotype was seen ten or more times. The chain is built from TRBV20-1 and TRBJ2-1; 11 bases align to TRBD2. Germline trimming cut 5 bases from V and 4 bases from J; bases unmatched to any gene: 4. The CDR3 runs 14 residues. Germline-derived CDR1 and CDR2 are DFQATT and SNEGSKA (reference sequence). This CDR3 is CSARRLAGYNEQFF. DNA of the CDR3: TGCAGTGCTCGGAGACTAGCGGGGTACAATGAGCAGTTCTTC.

The chain carries TRBV6-6 and TRBJ2-4; a possible D gene is TRBD2 (5 bases). Germline CDR1 MNHNY, CDR2 SVGAGI (reference sequence). V dropped 6 bases and J dropped 1 base, with 10 bases sitting between them. This CDR3 spans 14 amino acids. The DNA for the CDR3 is TGTGCCAGCAGATTTGGGAGCGCCAAAAACATTCAGTACTTC. Amino acid sequence: CASRFGSAKNIQYF.

This clonotype has more than one count but fewer than ten. CDR3 bases: TGTGCCACCCGGCTCCAGATAAACGATGAGCAGTTCTTC. Translated: CATRLQINDEQFF. The chain combines TRBV6-1 with TRBJ2-1; D not resolved. Germline CDR1 and CDR2: MNHNS and SASEGT. With 10 bases removed from V and 8 bases from J, the gap between germline ends came to 18 bases. The CDR3 consists of 13 residues.